Sequencing of this T cell receptor (beta chain) was carried out in a study of blood T cells in healthy people across ages. Overall study findings and caveats: Diversity estimates drawn from one million T cells were deemed underestimates.

This clonotype was picked up a small number of times. Antigen specificity is unknown. V lost 4 bases to trimming and J lost 8 bases, with 12 bases between them. CDR3 length equals 13 residues. Together with a sample-barcoded 5' primer, a J-beta primer mix was included in a second PCR lasting roughly 6 to 12 cycles. TCRdb reprocessed the 5' RACE reads via MiXCR and lists one record per CDR3 protein. The table shows 750,000 or so distinct CDR3 sequences, with roughly 25% occurring only once. Another study also made use of these data, one on T cells of mothers and their children. That source adds: RNA was extracted, and all of it went into cDNA synthesis at about 1.6 ug per 15 ul. Researchers report slightly higher, though non-significant, overlap in related mother-child pairs than in unrelated pairs.

The receptor was isolated from a boy aged 5-17 years in good health. The material sequenced was blood. This chain joins TRBV12-3 or TRBV12-4 and TRBJ2-1; D ambiguous. For the CDR3, the DNA is TGTGCCAGCAGTTCTCCGGACGACGATGAGCAGTTCTTC. This codes for CASSSPDDDEQFF.